Below, 17 T cell receptor beta chains from the same sample are listed, as sequenced in a study of CD8 T cells in ankylosing spondylitis. MiXCR, run by TCRdb on the 5' RACE reads, gives a single entry per CDR3 protein. The sample includes about 36,000 distinct CDR3 sequences, over 5.5% of them seen just once. The sample taken for sequencing was blood, either unsorted or a sorted T cell fraction (not recorded which). The receptors stem from a male donor with ankylosing spondylitis or in good health (not recorded which).

This clonotype was found a few times. This may stem from a read error, because a much larger clone lies one nucleotide away. V usage is TRBV3-1 and J usage is TRBJ1-5, with D maybe TRBD1 (6 bases). This CDR3 spans 19 amino acids. Germline lookup yields CDR1 LGHDT and CDR2 YNNKEL (reference sequence). Deletions cut 10 bases from V and 1 base from J, with 29 bases between. This chain's CDR3 is CAISFEWMTGGESNQPQHF. CDR3 coding DNA: TGTGCCATCAGTTTTGAGTGGATGACAGGAGGTGAGAGCAATCAGCCCCAGCATTTT.

This clonotype was picked up many times. The V and J genes are TRBV7-9 and TRBJ1-4; D remains ambiguous. Between the trimmed V and J ends, which lost 8 bases and 8 bases, there was a span of 21 bases. The CDR3 runs 15 residues. Germline lookup yields CDR1 SEHNR and CDR2 FQNEAQ (reference sequence). The CDR3 nucleotides are TGTGCCAGCCTCCTGTCCCCAGGCGGGAAAGAAAAACTGTTTTTT. This encodes CASLLSPGGKEKLFF.

This clonotype was seen ten or more times. In nucleotides, the CDR3 is TGCGCCAGCAGCCAAGATCGACAGGGATCCTACAATGAGCAGTTCTTC. Residues: CASSQDRQGSYNEQFF. The chain joins TRBV4-3 to TRBJ2-1, with 7 positions matching TRBD1. The length of the CDR3 is 16 residues. Germline V gene lookup returns CDR1 LGHNA and CDR2 YSLEER. Trimming removed 0 bases from V and 1 base from J; junction bases left unmatched: 3.

This clonotype was picked up many times. The chain joins TRBV5-1 to TRBJ2-3, with TRBD2 matching over 8 bases. J was trimmed by 0 bases and V by 0 bases; bases with no gene match: 3. Germline V gene sequence: CDR1 SGHRS, CDR2 YFSETQ. The CDR3 extends over 16 amino acids. The CDR3 loop is CASSLASSGSTDTQYF. DNA of the CDR3: TGCGCCAGCAGCTTGGCCTCTAGCGGGAGCACAGATACGCAGTATTTT.

Ten or more counts support this clonotype. V is TRBV7-3 and J is TRBJ2-1; TRBD2 might be the D (6 bases). The CDR3 is 15 residues long. From germline, CDR1 is SGHTA and CDR2 FQGTGA. Trimming took off 3 bases at V and 3 bases at J, with 12 bases between the two ends. In nucleotides, the CDR3 is TGTGCCAGCAGCTTGGGACTGGGGGGCTACAATGAGCAGTTCTTC. It encodes CASSLGLGGYNEQFF.

This clonotype was picked up many times. The V and J genes are TRBV7-9 and TRBJ1-2; D uncertain. The CDR3 runs 13 residues. Germline V gene lookup returns CDR1 SEHNR and CDR2 FQNEAQ (reference sequence). V lost 4 bases, J lost 4 bases, and 10 bases lay in between. CDR3 amino acids: CASSSRDSYGYTF. CDR3 DNA sequence: TGTGCCAGCAGCTCACGGGATAGCTATGGCTACACCTTC. Filled out from reference TRBV7-9 and TRBJ1-2, the complete variable domain reads DTGVSQNPRHKITKRGQNVTFRCDPISEHNRLYWYRQTLGQGPEFLTYFQNEAQLEKSRLLSDRFSAERPKGSFSTLEIQRTEQGDSAMYLCASSSRDSYGYTFGSGTRLTVV.

This clonotype was counted ten times or more. J is TRBJ1-2 and V is TRBV27; a weak D match, TRBD1 (5 bases). V was clipped by 0 bases and J by 5 bases, with 10 bases between them. The germline gives CDR1 MNHEY, CDR2 SMNVEV (reference sequence). The length of the CDR3 is 14 residues. Here the CDR3 reads CASSLSGQGYGYTF. DNA for the CDR3: TGTGCCAGCAGTTTATCCGGGCAGGGATATGGCTACACCTTC.

Many counts were recorded for this clonotype. The chain is built from TRBV20-1 and TRBJ2-2, with D maybe TRBD2 (6 bases). V lost 5 bases, J lost 0 bases, and 13 bases lay in between. The CDR3 covers 15 residues. The germline V gene encodes CDR1 DFQATT and CDR2 SNEGSKA (reference sequence). The CDR3 nucleotides read TGCAGTGCTGGGATTAGCGGCGCGAACACCGGGGAGCTGTTTTTT. Translation gives CSAGISGANTGELFF.

At least ten counts were recorded for this clonotype. The V gene is TRBV15, the J gene TRBJ1-2; D perhaps matches TRBD1 (5 bases). V lost 0 bases, J lost 8 bases, and 16 bases lay in between. Germline V gene lookup returns CDR1 LNHNV and CDR2 YYDKDF (reference sequence). The CDR3 totals 15 residues. The CDR3 DNA is TGTGCCACCAGCAGAGACCTGGGCCCGGACACAGGCTACACCTTC. Protein sequence: CATSRDLGPDTGYTF.

This clonotype was detected many times. The chain couples TRBV5-1 to TRBJ2-7, with no clear D. Trimming stripped 4 bases from V and 3 bases from J, with 5 bases between. The CDR3 covers 11 residues. Germline loops: CDR1 SGHRS, CDR2 YFSETQ. The CDR3 coding sequence is TGCGCCAGCAGCGATGACTACGAGCAGTACTTC. This codes for CASSDDYEQYF.

This clonotype was picked up many times. The V and J genes are TRBV29-1 and TRBJ2-3, with D perhaps matching TRBD1 (6 bases). Trimming removed 4 bases from V and 0 bases from J, with 14 bases in between. CDR1 SQVTM and CDR2 ANQGSEA come from the germline V gene. This CDR3 spans 15 amino acids. CDR3 sequence reads: CSVVEVGTSTDTQYF. The CDR3 DNA follows: TGCAGCGTTGTCGAAGTAGGGACAAGCACAGATACGCAGTATTTT.

This clonotype was counted many times. This chain's CDR3 is CASSPPQRAHNEQFF. In nucleotides, the CDR3 is TGTGCCAGCAGCCCACCCCAGCGGGCGCACAATGAGCAGTTCTTC. V gene TRBV5-4 combines with J gene TRBJ2-1, with a weak D call TRBD2 (6 bases). CDR1 is SGHNT and CDR2 is YYREEE in the germline V gene (reference sequence). This CDR3 is 15 amino acids long. Trimming cost V 4 bases and J 5 bases, with 16 bases left between them.

The J gene is TRBJ2-1, the V gene TRBV20-1; 13 bases are a match to TRBD2. Germline lookup yields CDR1 DFQATT and CDR2 SNEGSKA (reference sequence). This CDR3 region has 17 residues. The CDR3: CCTPARTSGSSYNEQFF. CDR3 in DNA: TGCTGTACGCCAGCCCGGACTAGCGGGAGCTCCTACAATGAGCAGTTCTTC.

This clonotype was seen many times. The chain has TRBV5-1 and TRBJ2-1; a weak D match, TRBD2 (7 bases). The CDR3 runs 17 residues. Germline V CDR1 and CDR2: SGHRS, YFSETQ. V was cut by 2 bases and J by 7 bases, with 22 bases left in between. This CDR3 reads CASSLSPGGGPGNEQFF. Written as DNA, the CDR3 is TGCGCCAGCAGCTTATCCCCGGGCGGGGGCCCCGGGAATGAGCAGTTCTTC.

This clonotype occurred many times. The J gene is TRBJ1-3, the V gene TRBV5-1; D is unclear. The CDR3 has 16 amino acids. Germline CDR1 and CDR2: SGHRS and YFSETQ. The V and J ends lost 0 bases and 0 bases respectively, with 10 bases between them. CDR3 coding DNA: TGCGCCAGCAGCTTGGACCCACACGGCTCTGGAAACACCATATATTTT. Its translation is CASSLDPHGSGNTIYF.

This clonotype showed up many times. The V gene is TRBV15, the J gene TRBJ2-4, with D possibly being TRBD1 (6 bases). Germline V CDR1 and CDR2: LNHNV, YYDKDF (reference sequence). The CDR3 spans 13 residues. With 1 base removed from V and 11 bases from J, the gap between germline ends came to 12 bases. Here the CDR3 DNA reads TGTGCCACCAGCAGAGGGACCGAGGGGGTTCAGTACTTC. It codes for CATSRGTEGVQYF.

This clonotype showed up many times. The chain has TRBV14 and TRBJ2-1; D gene uncertain. The CDR3 is made up of 14 amino acids. The V end lost 0 bases, the J end lost 5 bases, and 8 bases lay between the germline ends. From germline, CDR1 is SGHDN and CDR2 FVKESK. For the CDR3, the DNA is TGTGCCAGCAGCCAAGATCTGGTGCACAATGAGCAGTTCTTC. It yields the protein CASSQDLVHNEQFF.